The rows below give T cell receptor beta chains drawn from one sample of a study of T cell changes during pregnancy in multiple sclerosis. TCRdb's table, derived via immunoSEQ multiplex PCR, lists solely in-frame clones and lacks some. The sample yields roughly 49,000 clones, about 90% seen once. Here the sequenced sample was peripheral blood, taken in the first trimester of pregnancy. The receptors originated from a female donor in good health, enrolled as a control in a pregnancy study. Each CDR3 is given with its conserved first and last residue. The order of the fields is CDR3 protein, CDR3 DNA, D gene, clone size, J gene, V gene. The D gene is left open where the match is weak. Clone size, where shown, is once, few, many, or a class for clones that have expanded.

CDR3 protein: CSGQGAGEQFF; CDR3 DNA: TGCAGCGGACAGGGGGCTGGTGAGCAGTTCTTC; D gene: TRBD1; clone size: .; J gene: TRBJ2-1; V gene: TRBV29-1
CDR3 protein: CASSQGTPYEQYF; CDR3 DNA: TGTGCCAGCAGCCAGGGCACTCCCTACGAGCAGTACTTC; D gene: .; clone size: once; J gene: TRBJ2-7; V gene: TRBV9
CDR3 protein: CASSYNWQGSSEQFF; CDR3 DNA: TGTGCCAGCAGTTACAACTGGCAGGGTTCGAGTGAGCAGTTCTTC; D gene: .; clone size: once; J gene: TRBJ2-1; V gene: TRBV6-5
CDR3 protein: CASSLGGAGGGEQYF; CDR3 DNA: TGTGCCAGCAGCTTAGGTGGTGCGGGGGGGGGTGAGCAGTACTTC; D gene: TRBD2; clone size: .; J gene: TRBJ2-7; V gene: TRBV7-2
CDR3 protein: CAISEGGTGNTIYF; CDR3 DNA: TGTGCCATCAGTGAAGGAGGGACTGGAAACACCATATATTTT; D gene: .; clone size: once; J gene: TRBJ1-3; V gene: TRBV10-3
CDR3 protein: CASSYRSTYEQYF; CDR3 DNA: TGTGCCAGCAGTTACAGGAGTACCTACGAGCAGTACTTC; D gene: .; clone size: .; J gene: TRBJ2-7; V gene: TRBV6-5
CDR3 protein: CASSFGRGGQSYNEQFF; CDR3 DNA: TGTGCCAGCAGCTTTGGGCGGGGGGGCCAGTCATACAATGAGCAGTTCTTC; D gene: TRBD2; clone size: .; J gene: TRBJ2-1; V gene: TRBV7-6
CDR3 protein: CASSEARTTDTQYF; CDR3 DNA: TGTGCCAGCAGTGAGGCCCGAACCACAGATACGCAGTATTTT; D gene: .; clone size: .; J gene: TRBJ2-3; V gene: TRBV2
CDR3 protein: CASSFRGSEAFF; CDR3 DNA: TGTGCCAGCAGTTTTAGGGGATCTGAAGCTTTCTTT; D gene: .; clone size: .; J gene: TRBJ1-1; V gene: TRBV27
CDR3 protein: CASSPHGQNTEAFF; CDR3 DNA: TGTGCCAGCAGCCCCCACGGACAGAACACTGAAGCTTTCTTT; D gene: .; clone size: .; J gene: TRBJ1-1; V gene: TRBV7-3
CDR3 protein: CASSGIPSRQTDTQYF; CDR3 DNA: TGTGCCAGCTCCGGCATTCCATCCCGACAAACAGATACGCAGTATTTT; D gene: .; clone size: .; J gene: TRBJ2-3; V gene: TRBV6-4
CDR3 protein: CASSQDGYEQYF; CDR3 DNA: TGCGCCAGCAGCCAAGACGGCTACGAGCAGTACTTC; D gene: .; clone size: .; J gene: TRBJ2-7; V gene: TRBV4-3
CDR3 protein: CASSPRTGRLGPNYGYTF; CDR3 DNA: TGTGCCAGCAGCCCAAGGACAGGGAGGCTCGGTCCTAACTATGGCTACACCTTC; D gene: TRBD1; clone size: .; J gene: TRBJ1-2; V gene: TRBV9
CDR3 protein: CASSLRTGTENSPLHF; CDR3 DNA: TGTGCCAGCAGCCTACGGACCGGGACAGAAAATTCACCCCTCCACTTT; D gene: TRBD1; clone size: .; J gene: TRBJ1-6; V gene: TRBV7-2
CDR3 protein: CASSYMQGSGKNIQYF; CDR3 DNA: TGCGCCAGCAGCTACATGCAGGGGTCAGGCAAAAACATTCAGTACTTC; D gene: .; clone size: .; J gene: TRBJ2-4; V gene: TRBV5-1
CDR3 protein: CASSLGFQGADTGELFF; CDR3 DNA: TGTGCCAGCAGCTTAGGGTTTCAGGGGGCCGACACCGGGGAGCTGTTTTTT; D gene: TRBD1; clone size: .; J gene: TRBJ2-2; V gene: TRBV11-2
CDR3 protein: CASSFQGGSDYGYTF; CDR3 DNA: TGTGCCAGCAGTTTTCAAGGGGGTTCTGACTATGGCTACACCTTC; D gene: .; clone size: .; J gene: TRBJ1-2; V gene: TRBV2
CDR3 protein: CASSYSRVREQYF; CDR3 DNA: TGTGCCAGCAGTTACTCGAGGGTCCGCGAGCAGTACTTC; D gene: .; clone size: .; J gene: TRBJ2-7; V gene: TRBV6-5
CDR3 protein: CASSIAQGAMDEQFF; CDR3 DNA: TGTGCCAGTAGTATAGCACAGGGGGCAATGGATGAGCAGTTCTTC; D gene: TRBD1; clone size: .; J gene: TRBJ2-1; V gene: TRBV19
CDR3 protein: CASSSNRGTGTDTQYF; CDR3 DNA: TGTGCCAGCTCCTCCAACAGGGGTACCGGCACAGATACGCAGTATTTT; D gene: TRBD1; clone size: .; J gene: TRBJ2-3; V gene: TRBV2
CDR3 protein: CASSLAVGGYGYTF; CDR3 DNA: TGTGCCAGCAGCTTAGCGGTAGGGGGCTATGGCTACACCTTC; D gene: .; clone size: .; J gene: TRBJ1-2; V gene: TRBV7-9
CDR3 protein: CASSPGQATGFTYEQYF; CDR3 DNA: TGCGCCAGCAGCCCCGGACAGGCTACGGGGTTTACCTACGAGCAGTACTTC; D gene: TRBD1; clone size: .; J gene: TRBJ2-7; V gene: TRBV5-1
CDR3 protein: CASSLSRPRETDTQYF; CDR3 DNA: TGTGCCAGCAGCTTAAGCAGACCTAGGGAGACAGATACGCAGTATTTT; D gene: .; clone size: .; J gene: TRBJ2-3; V gene: TRBV11-1
CDR3 protein: CASIGECNQPQHF; CDR3 DNA: TGCGCCAGCATCGGGGAATGCAATCAGCCCCAGCATTTT; D gene: .; clone size: .; J gene: TRBJ1-5; V gene: TRBV10-1
CDR3 protein: CASSQDPERSGGAGYEQYF; CDR3 DNA: TGCGCCAGCAGCCAAGACCCCGAGCGAAGCGGGGGGGCAGGGTACGAGCAGTACTTC; D gene: TRBD2; clone size: .; J gene: TRBJ2-7; V gene: TRBV4-1
CDR3 protein: CASSIDSRPDTQYF; CDR3 DNA: TGTGCCAGCAGCATCGACTCCCGGCCGGATACGCAGTATTTT; D gene: .; clone size: .; J gene: TRBJ2-3; V gene: TRBV9
CDR3 protein: CASSETRLAAGDTQYF; CDR3 DNA: TGTGCCAGCAGCGAAACTAGACTAGCGGCTGGGGATACGCAGTATTTT; D gene: TRBD2; clone size: .; J gene: TRBJ2-3; V gene: TRBV9
CDR3 protein: CASSQDAGVGANVLTF; CDR3 DNA: TGTGCCAGCAGCCAAGACGCAGGGGTCGGGGCCAACGTCCTGACTTTC; D gene: .; clone size: .; J gene: TRBJ2-6; V gene: TRBV4-2
CDR3 protein: CASSVNNEQFF; CDR3 DNA: TGTGCCAGCAGCGTTAACAATGAGCAGTTCTTC; D gene: .; clone size: .; J gene: TRBJ2-1; V gene: TRBV9
CDR3 protein: CASSLFVAGIYNEQFF; CDR3 DNA: TGTGCCAGCAGCTTGTTCGTAGCGGGGATCTACAATGAGCAGTTCTTC; D gene: TRBD2; clone size: .; J gene: TRBJ2-1; V gene: TRBV5-6
CDR3 protein: CASTQRDTQYF; CDR3 DNA: TGTGCCAGCACCCAGCGAGATACGCAGTATTTT; D gene: .; clone size: .; J gene: TRBJ2-3; V gene: TRBV2
CDR3 protein: CASSTTPSGANVLTF; CDR3 DNA: TGTGCCAGTAGTACAACTCCCTCTGGGGCCAACGTCCTGACTTTC; D gene: .; clone size: .; J gene: TRBJ2-6; V gene: TRBV19
CDR3 protein: CASSPGQGSYNEQFF; CDR3 DNA: TGCGCCAGCAGCCCCGGACAGGGCTCCTACAATGAGCAGTTCTTC; D gene: TRBD1; clone size: .; J gene: TRBJ2-1; V gene: TRBV5-1
CDR3 protein: CASSRGGPNTEAFF; CDR3 DNA: TGTGCCAGTAGTAGGGGGGGCCCGAACACTGAAGCTTTCTTT; D gene: .; clone size: .; J gene: TRBJ1-1; V gene: TRBV19
CDR3 protein: CASSFRGIGEKLFF; CDR3 DNA: TGCGCCAGCAGCTTTCGAGGGATCGGTGAAAAACTGTTTTTT; D gene: .; clone size: .; J gene: TRBJ1-4; V gene: TRBV5-1
CDR3 protein: CASREGTTTNEKLFF; CDR3 DNA: TGTGCCAGCAGAGAAGGGACAACAACTAATGAAAAACTGTTTTTT; D gene: .; clone size: .; J gene: TRBJ1-4; V gene: TRBV7-2
CDR3 protein: CASGPRVNSPLHF; CDR3 DNA: TGTGCCAGCGGCCCACGGGTTAATTCACCCCTCCACTTT; D gene: .; clone size: .; J gene: TRBJ1-6; V gene: TRBV19
CDR3 protein: CASRGQLSSPLHF; CDR3 DNA: TGTGCCAGCAGGGGACAGCTAAGTTCACCCCTCCACTTT; D gene: TRBD1; clone size: .; J gene: TRBJ1-6; V gene: TRBV5-6
CDR3 protein: CASSFKRADTQYF; CDR3 DNA: TGTGCCAGCAGCTTTAAGCGAGCAGATACGCAGTATTTT; D gene: .; clone size: .; J gene: TRBJ2-3; V gene: TRBV11-2
CDR3 protein: CASSTGRARQETQYF; CDR3 DNA: TGTGCCAGCTCTACGGGGAGGGCTAGACAAGAGACCCAGTACTTC; D gene: TRBD2; clone size: .; J gene: TRBJ2-5; V gene: TRBV18
CDR3 protein: CASSLDLASYNEQFF; CDR3 DNA: TGTGCCAGCAGCCTAGATCTGGCCTCCTACAATGAGCAGTTCTTC; D gene: .; clone size: .; J gene: TRBJ2-1; V gene: TRBV9
CDR3 protein: CASSLLSTDTQYF; CDR3 DNA: TGTGCCAGCAGTCTCCTATCCACAGATACGCAGTATTTT; D gene: .; clone size: .; J gene: TRBJ2-3; V gene: TRBV27
CDR3 protein: CATSRTLTGVNTEAFF; CDR3 DNA: TGTGCCACCAGCAGAACCTTAACAGGGGTGAACACTGAAGCTTTCTTT; D gene: TRBD1; clone size: .; J gene: TRBJ1-1; V gene: TRBV15
CDR3 protein: CASSQMDRVNGYTF; CDR3 DNA: TGTGCCAGCAGCCAGATGGACAGGGTCAATGGCTACACCTTC; D gene: TRBD1; clone size: .; J gene: TRBJ1-2; V gene: TRBV5-6
CDR3 protein: CASSFGEYGYTF; CDR3 DNA: TGCGCCAGCAGCTTTGGAGAGTATGGCTACACCTTC; D gene: .; clone size: .; J gene: TRBJ1-2; V gene: TRBV5-1
CDR3 protein: CASSRTSGGTDTQYF; CDR3 DNA: TGTGCCAGCAGCCGGACTAGCGGGGGCACAGATACGCAGTATTTT; D gene: TRBD2; clone size: .; J gene: TRBJ2-3; V gene: TRBV4-2
CDR3 protein: CASSLGLAGEVTGELFF; CDR3 DNA: TGCGCCAGCAGCTTGGGACTAGCGGGAGAGGTCACCGGGGAGCTGTTTTTT; D gene: TRBD2; clone size: few; J gene: TRBJ2-2; V gene: TRBV5-1
CDR3 protein: CASSGSGRADEQYF; CDR3 DNA: TGTGCCAGCAGCGGGAGCGGGAGGGCCGACGAGCAGTACTTC; D gene: TRBD2; clone size: .; J gene: TRBJ2-7; V gene: TRBV9
CDR3 protein: CASSQGDKLGETQYF; CDR3 DNA: TGTGCCAGCAGCCAGGGGGACAAACTGGGGGAGACCCAGTACTTC; D gene: TRBD1; clone size: .; J gene: TRBJ2-5; V gene: TRBV2
CDR3 protein: CASADRVQSGANVLTF; CDR3 DNA: TGTGCCAGCGCCGACAGGGTCCAGTCTGGGGCCAACGTCCTGACTTTC; D gene: TRBD1; clone size: .; J gene: TRBJ2-6; V gene: TRBV28